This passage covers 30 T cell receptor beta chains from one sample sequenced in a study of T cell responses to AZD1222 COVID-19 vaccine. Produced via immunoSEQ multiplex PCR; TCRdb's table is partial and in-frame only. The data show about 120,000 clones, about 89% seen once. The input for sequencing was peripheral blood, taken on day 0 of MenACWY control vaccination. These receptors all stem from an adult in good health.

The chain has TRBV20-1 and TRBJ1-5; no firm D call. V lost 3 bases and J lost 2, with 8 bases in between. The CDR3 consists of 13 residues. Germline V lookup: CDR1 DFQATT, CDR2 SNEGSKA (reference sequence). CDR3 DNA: TGCAGTGCTAGTGGTACGGGCAATCAGCCCCAGCATTTT. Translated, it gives CSASGTGNQPQHF.

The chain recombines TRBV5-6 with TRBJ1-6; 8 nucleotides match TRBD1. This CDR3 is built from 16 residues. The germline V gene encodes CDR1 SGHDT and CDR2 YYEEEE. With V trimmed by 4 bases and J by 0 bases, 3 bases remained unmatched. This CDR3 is CASSGDRSSYNSPLHF. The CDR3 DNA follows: TGTGCCAGCAGCGGGGACAGGAGCTCCTATAATTCACCCCTCCACTTT. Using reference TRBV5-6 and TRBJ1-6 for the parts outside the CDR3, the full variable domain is DAGVTQSPTHLIKTRGQQVTLRCSPKSGHDTVSWYQQALGQGPQFIFQYYEEEERQRGNFPDRFSGHQFPNYSSELNVNALLLGDSALYLCASSGDRSSYNSPLHFGNGTRLTVT.

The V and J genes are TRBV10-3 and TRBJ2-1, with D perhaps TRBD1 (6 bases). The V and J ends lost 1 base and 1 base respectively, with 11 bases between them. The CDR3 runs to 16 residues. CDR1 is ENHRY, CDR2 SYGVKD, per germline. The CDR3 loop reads CAISEYRASSYNEQFF. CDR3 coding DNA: TGTGCCATCAGTGAGTACAGGGCCTCTTCCTACAATGAGCAGTTCTTC.

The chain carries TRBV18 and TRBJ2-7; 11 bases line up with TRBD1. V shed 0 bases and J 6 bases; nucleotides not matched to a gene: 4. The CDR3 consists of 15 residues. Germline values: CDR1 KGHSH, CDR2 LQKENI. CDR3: CASSPPGTGGGEQYF. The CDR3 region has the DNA TGTGCCAGCTCACCACCCGGGACAGGGGGGGGCGAGCAGTACTTC.

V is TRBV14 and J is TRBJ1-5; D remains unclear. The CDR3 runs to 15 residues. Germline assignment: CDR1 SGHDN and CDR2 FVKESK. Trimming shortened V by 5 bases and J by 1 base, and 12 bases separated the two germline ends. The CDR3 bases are TGTGCCAGCAGCGACGGGCGAGAAAGCAATCAGCCCCAGCATTTT. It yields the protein CASSDGRESNQPQHF.

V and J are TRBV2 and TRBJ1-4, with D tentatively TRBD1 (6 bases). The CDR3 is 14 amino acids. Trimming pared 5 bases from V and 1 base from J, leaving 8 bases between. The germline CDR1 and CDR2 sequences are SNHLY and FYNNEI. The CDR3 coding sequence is TGTGCCAGCAGTCTGACAGGAACTAATGAAAAACTGTTTTTT. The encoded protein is CASSLTGTNEKLFF.

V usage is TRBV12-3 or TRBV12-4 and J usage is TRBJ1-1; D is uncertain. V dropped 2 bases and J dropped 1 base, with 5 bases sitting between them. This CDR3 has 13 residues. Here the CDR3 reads CASSLRENTEAFF. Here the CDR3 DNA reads TGTGCCAGCAGTTTAAGGGAGAACACTGAAGCTTTCTTT.

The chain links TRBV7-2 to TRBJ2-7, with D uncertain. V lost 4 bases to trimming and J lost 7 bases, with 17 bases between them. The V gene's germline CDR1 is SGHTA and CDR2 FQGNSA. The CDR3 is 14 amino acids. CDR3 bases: TGTGCCAGCAGCTCCGTAGCTGGTTCCGGGGAGCAGTACTTC. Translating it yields CASSSVAGSGEQYF. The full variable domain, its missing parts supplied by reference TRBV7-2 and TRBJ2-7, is GAGVSQSPSNKVTEKGKDVELRCDPISGHTALYWYRQSLGQGLEFLIYFQGNSAPDKSGLPSDRFSAERTGGSVSTLTIQRTQQEDSAVYLCASSSVAGSGEQYFGPGTRLTVT.

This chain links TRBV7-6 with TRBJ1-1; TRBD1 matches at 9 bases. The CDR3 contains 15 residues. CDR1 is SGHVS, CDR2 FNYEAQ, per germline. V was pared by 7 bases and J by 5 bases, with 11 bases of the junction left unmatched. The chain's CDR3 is CASTMEWDRDTEAFF. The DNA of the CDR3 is TGTGCCAGCACCATGGAGTGGGACAGGGATACTGAAGCTTTCTTT. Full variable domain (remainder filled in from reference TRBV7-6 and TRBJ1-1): GAGVSQSPRYKVTKRGQDVALRCDPISGHVSLYWYRQALGQGPEFLTYFNYEAQQDKSGLPNDRFSAERPEGSISTLTIQRTEQRDSAMYRCASTMEWDRDTEAFFGQGTRLTVV.

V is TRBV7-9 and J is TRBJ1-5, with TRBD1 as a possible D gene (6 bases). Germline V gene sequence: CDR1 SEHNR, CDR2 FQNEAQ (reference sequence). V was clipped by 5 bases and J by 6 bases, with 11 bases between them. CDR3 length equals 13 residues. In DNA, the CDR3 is TGTGCCAGCAGCGCCCAGGGGAGTCAGCCCCAGCATTTT. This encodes CASSAQGSQPQHF.

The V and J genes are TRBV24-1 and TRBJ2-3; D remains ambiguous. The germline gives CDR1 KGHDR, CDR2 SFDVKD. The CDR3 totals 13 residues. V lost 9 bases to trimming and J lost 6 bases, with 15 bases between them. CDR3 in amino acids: CATGGTFGDTQYF. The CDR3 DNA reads TGTGCCACCGGCGGTACATTTGGGGATACGCAGTATTTT.

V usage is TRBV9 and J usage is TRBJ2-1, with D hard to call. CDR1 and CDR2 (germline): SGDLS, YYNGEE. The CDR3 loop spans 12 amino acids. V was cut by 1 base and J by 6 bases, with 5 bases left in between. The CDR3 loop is CASSVPPNEQFF. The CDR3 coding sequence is TGTGCCAGCAGCGTACCTCCCAATGAGCAGTTCTTC.

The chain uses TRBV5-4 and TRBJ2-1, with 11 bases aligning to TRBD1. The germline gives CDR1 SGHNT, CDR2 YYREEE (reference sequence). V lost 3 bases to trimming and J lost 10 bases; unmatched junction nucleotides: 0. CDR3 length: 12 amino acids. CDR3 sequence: CASSWDRGEQFF. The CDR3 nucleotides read TGTGCCAGCAGCTGGGACAGGGGGGAGCAGTTCTTC.

The CDR3 protein is CASTFSDGDYNSPLHF. The CDR3 nucleotides read TGTGCCAGCACCTTTTCTGACGGGGACTATAATTCACCCCTCCACTTT. V and J are TRBV2 and TRBJ1-6; D is ambiguous. This CDR3 region has 16 residues. Deletions cut 7 bases from V and 3 bases from J, with 16 bases between. CDR1 is SNHLY, CDR2 FYNNEI, per germline.

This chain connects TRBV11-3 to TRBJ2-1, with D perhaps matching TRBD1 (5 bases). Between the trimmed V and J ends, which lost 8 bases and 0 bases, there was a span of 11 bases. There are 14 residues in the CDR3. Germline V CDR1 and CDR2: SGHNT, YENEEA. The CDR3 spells CASLQASSYNEQFF. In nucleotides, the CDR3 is TGTGCCAGCCTACAGGCTAGCTCCTACAATGAGCAGTTCTTC.

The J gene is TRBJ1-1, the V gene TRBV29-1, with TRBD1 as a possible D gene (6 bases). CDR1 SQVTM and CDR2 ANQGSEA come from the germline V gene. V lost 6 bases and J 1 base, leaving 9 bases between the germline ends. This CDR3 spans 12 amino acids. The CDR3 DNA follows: TGCAGCGTGGGACACCCGAACACTGAAGCTTTCTTT. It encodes CSVGHPNTEAFF.

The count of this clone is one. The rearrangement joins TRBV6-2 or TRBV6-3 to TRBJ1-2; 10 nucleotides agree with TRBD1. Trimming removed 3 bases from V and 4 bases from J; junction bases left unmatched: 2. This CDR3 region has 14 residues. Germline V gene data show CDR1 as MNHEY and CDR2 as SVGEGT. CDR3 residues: CASSYGTGVYGYTF. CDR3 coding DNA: TGTGCCAGCAGTTATGGGACAGGGGTCTATGGCTACACCTTC.

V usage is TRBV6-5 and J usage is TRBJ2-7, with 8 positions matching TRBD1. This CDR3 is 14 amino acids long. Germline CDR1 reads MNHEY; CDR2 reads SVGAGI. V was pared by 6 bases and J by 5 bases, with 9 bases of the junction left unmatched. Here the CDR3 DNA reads TGTGCCAGCAGCCCGCGGACAGGGTTCCACGAGCAGTACTTC. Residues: CASSPRTGFHEQYF.

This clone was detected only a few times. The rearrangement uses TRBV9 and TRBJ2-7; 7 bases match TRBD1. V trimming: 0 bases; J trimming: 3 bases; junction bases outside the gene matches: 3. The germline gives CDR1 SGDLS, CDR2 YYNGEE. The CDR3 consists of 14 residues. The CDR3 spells CASSVAGQDYEQYF. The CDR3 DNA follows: TGTGCCAGCAGCGTAGCCGGACAGGACTACGAGCAGTACTTC.

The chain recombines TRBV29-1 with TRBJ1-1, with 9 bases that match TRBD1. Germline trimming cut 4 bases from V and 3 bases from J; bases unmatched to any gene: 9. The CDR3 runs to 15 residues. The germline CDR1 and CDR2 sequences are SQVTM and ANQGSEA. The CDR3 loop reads CSVVRTGAGDTEAFF. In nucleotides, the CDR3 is TGCAGCGTTGTCAGGACAGGGGCAGGGGACACTGAAGCTTTCTTT.

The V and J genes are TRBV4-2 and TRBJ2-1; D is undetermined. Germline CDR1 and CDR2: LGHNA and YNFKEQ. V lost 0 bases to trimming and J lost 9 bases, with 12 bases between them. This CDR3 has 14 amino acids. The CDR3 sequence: CASSQDKKVSEQFF. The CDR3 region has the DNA TGTGCCAGCAGCCAAGATAAAAAGGTTAGTGAGCAGTTCTTC.

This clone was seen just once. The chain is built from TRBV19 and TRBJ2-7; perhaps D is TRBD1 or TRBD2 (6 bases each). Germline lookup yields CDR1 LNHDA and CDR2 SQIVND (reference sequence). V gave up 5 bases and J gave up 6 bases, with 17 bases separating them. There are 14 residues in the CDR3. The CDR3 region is CASSSFGGSSEQYF. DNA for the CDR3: TGTGCCAGTAGTTCCTTCGGGGGCTCGTCCGAGCAGTACTTC.

This CDR3 reads CASSLDQSGWLTDTQYF. In DNA form, the CDR3 reads TGTGCCAGCAGCTTAGATCAATCAGGGTGGTTGACAGATACGCAGTATTTT. The chain carries TRBV11-3 and TRBJ2-3; possibly TRBD1 for D (5 bases). Germline CDR1 reads SGHNT; CDR2 reads YENEEA. V was clipped by 0 bases and J by 3 bases, with 16 bases between them. The CDR3 covers 17 residues.

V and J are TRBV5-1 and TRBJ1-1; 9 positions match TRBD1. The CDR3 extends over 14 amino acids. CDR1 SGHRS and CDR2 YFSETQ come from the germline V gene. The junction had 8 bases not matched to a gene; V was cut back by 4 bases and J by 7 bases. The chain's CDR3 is CASSGGQGFIEAFF. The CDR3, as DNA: TGCGCCAGCAGCGGGGGACAGGGATTTATTGAAGCTTTCTTT.

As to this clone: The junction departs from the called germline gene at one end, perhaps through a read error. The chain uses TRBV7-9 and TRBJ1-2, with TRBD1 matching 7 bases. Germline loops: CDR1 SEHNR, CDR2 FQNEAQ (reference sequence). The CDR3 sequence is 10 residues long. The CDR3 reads CASSPGQNHF. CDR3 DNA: TGTGCCAGCAGCCCGGGACAGAATCACTTC.

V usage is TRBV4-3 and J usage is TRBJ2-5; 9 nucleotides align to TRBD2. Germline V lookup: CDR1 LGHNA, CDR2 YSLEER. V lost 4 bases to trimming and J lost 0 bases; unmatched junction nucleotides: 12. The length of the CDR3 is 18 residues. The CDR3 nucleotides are TGCGCCAGCAGCCCACAGCCTCTGGCGGGGGGGTACCAAGAGACCCAGTACTTC. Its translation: CASSPQPLAGGYQETQYF.

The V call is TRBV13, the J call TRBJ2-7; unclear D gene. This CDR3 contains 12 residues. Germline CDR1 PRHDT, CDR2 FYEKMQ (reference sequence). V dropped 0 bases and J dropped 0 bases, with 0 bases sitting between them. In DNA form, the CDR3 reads TGTGCCAGCAGCTTAGGCTCCTACGAGCAGTACTTC. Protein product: CASSLGSYEQYF.

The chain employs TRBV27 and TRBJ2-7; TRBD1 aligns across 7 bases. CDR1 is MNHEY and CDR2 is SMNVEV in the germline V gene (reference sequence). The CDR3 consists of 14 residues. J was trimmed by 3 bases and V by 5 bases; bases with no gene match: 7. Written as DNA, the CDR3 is TGTGCCAGCAGTCAGCGACAGGGCGACTACGAGCAGTACTTC. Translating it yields CASSQRQGDYEQYF.

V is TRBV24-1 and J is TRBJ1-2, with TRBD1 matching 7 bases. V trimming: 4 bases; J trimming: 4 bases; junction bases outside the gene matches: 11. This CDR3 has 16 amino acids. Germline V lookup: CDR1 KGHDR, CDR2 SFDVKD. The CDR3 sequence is CATSDPGQGDPYGYTF. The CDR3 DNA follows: TGTGCCACCAGTGACCCCGGGCAGGGGGACCCCTATGGCTACACCTTC.

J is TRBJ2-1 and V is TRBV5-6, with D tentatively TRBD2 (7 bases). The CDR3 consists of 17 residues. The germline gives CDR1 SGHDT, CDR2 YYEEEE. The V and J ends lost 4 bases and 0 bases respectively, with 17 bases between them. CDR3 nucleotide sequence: TGTGCCAGCAGCATCCCCGGGGGGCCCTACTCCTACAATGAGCAGTTCTTC. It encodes CASSIPGGPYSYNEQFF.